This T cell receptor beta chain originates from a study of preoperative IRX-2 immunotherapy in early breast cancer. Stated treatment: preoperative locoregional IRX-2 cytokine immunotherapy. Repertoires were generated with immunoSEQ multiplex PCR, while TCRdb's copy carries only in-frame clones and drops some. The sample holds under 15,000 clones, roughly 93% seen once. Sample collection occurred from a patient treated with IRX-2 immunotherapy. The sequence came from a human donor with breast cancer.

The DNA for the CDR3 is TGTGCCAGCAGCGTAGAATCCTCCTATAATTCACCCCTCCACTTT. Translation: CASSVESSYNSPLHF. The V and J genes are TRBV9 and TRBJ1-6; D call uncertain. This CDR3 has 15 amino acids. Germline V gene sequence: CDR1 SGDLS, CDR2 YYNGEE. Trimming removed 0 bases from V and 0 bases from J, with 4 bases in between.